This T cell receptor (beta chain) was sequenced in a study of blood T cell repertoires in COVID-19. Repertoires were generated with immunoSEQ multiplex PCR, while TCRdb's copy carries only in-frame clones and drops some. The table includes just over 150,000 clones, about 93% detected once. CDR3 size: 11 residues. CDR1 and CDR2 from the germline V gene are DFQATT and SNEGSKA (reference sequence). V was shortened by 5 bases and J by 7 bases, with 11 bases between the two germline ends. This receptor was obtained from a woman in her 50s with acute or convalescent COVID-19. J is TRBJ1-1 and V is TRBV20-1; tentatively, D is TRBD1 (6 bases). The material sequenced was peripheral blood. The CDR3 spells CSASTGFEAFF. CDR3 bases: TGCAGTGCTTCCACAGGGTTTGAAGCTTTCTTT.